Included here is one T cell receptor (beta chain) sequence, with context. The sample belongs to a study of blood T cells in healthy people across ages. The CDR3 extends over 15 amino acids. CDR1 MRHNA and CDR2 SNTAGT come from the germline V gene. V lost 4 bases and J 3 bases, leaving 14 bases between the germline ends. Primers used in a second PCR of about 6 to 11 cycles were a sample-barcoded 5' primer and a J-beta primer mix. TCRdb re-analysed the 5' RACE reads in MiXCR, keeping a single row per CDR3 protein. The sample shows approximately 800,000 distinct CDR3 sequences, around 25% of them seen only once. These data also featured in a second study, about T cells of mothers and their children. That work adds: Healthy Caucasian mothers, a few in number, and their six children were the donors. Sequencing returned over 9 million TCR beta CDR3 reads per mother and 3 million to 3.5 million per child.

The rearrangement links TRBV6-4 to TRBJ2-3; D might be TRBD1 (6 bases). This sequence originates from a boy younger than 18 in good health. Source material: blood. The CDR3 DNA reads TGTGCCAGCAGTGCACAGGGTTTTGGAACAGATACGCAGTATTTT. Protein product: CASSAQGFGTDTQYF.